Included here is one TCR beta chain sequence, with context. Germline CDR1 and CDR2: MGHRA and YSYEKL. Trimming removed 3 bases at V and 8 bases at J, with 16 bases between. This CDR3 contains 15 residues. RNA totalling about 0.45 to 1 ug underwent reverse transcription with random hexamers. TCR beta CDR3 was amplified by immunoSEQ multiplex PCR. This amplification extended across 54 Vbeta and 13 Jbeta segments. Each CDR3 protein gets one entry after TCRdb re-called the immunoSEQ multiplex PCR reads with MiXCR. The profile shows tens of thousands of distinct CDR3 sequences, roughly 93% of them singletons. Sequencing of TCR beta was carried out in blood CD8+ and CD4+ T cells. The data are from a study of CD8 T cells in Susac syndrome. The wider study: There were about six sequenced Susac syndrome patients with active disease and fewer than 10 in remission.

This chain joins TRBV4-1 and TRBJ1-4, with a weak D call TRBD1 (5 bases). The clonotype was recovered from a human donor with Susac syndrome. Sample: CD4+ T cells from PBMCs. This chain's CDR3 is CASSHPGRAVEKLFF. The CDR3, as DNA: TGCGCCAGCAGCCACCCAGGGAGGGCGGTGGAAAAACTGTTTTTT.